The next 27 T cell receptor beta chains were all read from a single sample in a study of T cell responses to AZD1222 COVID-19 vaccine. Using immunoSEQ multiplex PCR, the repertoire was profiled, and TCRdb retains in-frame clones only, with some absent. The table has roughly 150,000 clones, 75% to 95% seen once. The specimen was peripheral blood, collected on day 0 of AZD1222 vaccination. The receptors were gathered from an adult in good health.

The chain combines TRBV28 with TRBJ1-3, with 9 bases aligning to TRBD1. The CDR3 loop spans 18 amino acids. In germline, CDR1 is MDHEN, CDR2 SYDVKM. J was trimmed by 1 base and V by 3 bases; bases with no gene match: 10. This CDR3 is CASSLLFLQGASGNTIYF. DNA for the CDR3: TGTGCCAGCAGTTTGCTTTTCTTACAGGGGGCTTCTGGAAACACCATATATTTT. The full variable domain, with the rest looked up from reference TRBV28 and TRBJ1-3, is DVKVTQSSRYLVKRTGEKVFLECVQDMDHENMFWYRQDPGLGLRLIYFSYDVKMKEKGDIPEGYSVSREKKERFSLILESASTNQTSMYLCASSLLFLQGASGNTIYFGEGSWLTVV.

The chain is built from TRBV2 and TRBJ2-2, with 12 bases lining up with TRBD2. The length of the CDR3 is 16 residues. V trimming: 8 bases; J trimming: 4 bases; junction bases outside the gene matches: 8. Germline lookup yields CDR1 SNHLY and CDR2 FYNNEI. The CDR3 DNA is TGTGCCAGCGCCGGACCGGGACTAGCGGGCACCGGGGAGCTGTTTTTT. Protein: CASAGPGLAGTGELFF. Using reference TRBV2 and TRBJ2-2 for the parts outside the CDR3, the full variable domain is EPEVTQTPSHQVTQMGQEVILRCVPISNHLYFYWYRQILGQKVEFLVSFYNNEISEKSEIFDDQFSVERPDGSNFTLKIRSTKLEDSAMYFCASAGPGLAGTGELFFGEGSRLTVL.

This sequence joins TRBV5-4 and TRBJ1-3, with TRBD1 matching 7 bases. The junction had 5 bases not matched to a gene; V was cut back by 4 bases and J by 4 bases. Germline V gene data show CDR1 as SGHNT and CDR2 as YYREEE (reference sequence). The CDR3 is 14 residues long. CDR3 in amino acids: CASSVTGPGNTIYF. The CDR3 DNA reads TGTGCCAGCAGCGTGACAGGGCCAGGAAACACCATATATTTT.

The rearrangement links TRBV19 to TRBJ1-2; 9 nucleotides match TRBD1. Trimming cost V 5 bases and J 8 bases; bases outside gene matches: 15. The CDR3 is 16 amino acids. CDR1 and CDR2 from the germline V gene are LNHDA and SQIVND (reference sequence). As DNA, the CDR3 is TGTGCCAGTAGTTCCTTCGGACAGGGGTATTATGGAGGCTACACCTTC. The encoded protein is CASSSFGQGYYGGYTF.

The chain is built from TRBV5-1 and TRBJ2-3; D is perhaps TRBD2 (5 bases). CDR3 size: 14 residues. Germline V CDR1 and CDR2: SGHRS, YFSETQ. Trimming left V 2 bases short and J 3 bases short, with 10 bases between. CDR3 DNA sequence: TGCGCCAGCAGCTTAGGACTCGTGACAGATACGCAGTATTTT. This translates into CASSLGLVTDTQYF.

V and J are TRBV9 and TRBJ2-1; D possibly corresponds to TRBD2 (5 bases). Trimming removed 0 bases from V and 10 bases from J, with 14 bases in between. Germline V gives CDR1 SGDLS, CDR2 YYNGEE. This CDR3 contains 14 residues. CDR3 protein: CASSVGSGSREQFF. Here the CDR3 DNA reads TGTGCCAGCAGCGTAGGTTCGGGGTCCCGCGAGCAGTTCTTC.

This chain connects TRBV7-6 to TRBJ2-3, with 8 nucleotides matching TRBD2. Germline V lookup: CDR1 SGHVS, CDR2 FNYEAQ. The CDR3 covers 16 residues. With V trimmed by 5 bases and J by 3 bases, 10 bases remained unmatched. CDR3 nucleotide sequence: TGTGCCAGCAGCGCCGGGACTAGTGGACGGACAGATACGCAGTATTTT. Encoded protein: CASSAGTSGRTDTQYF.

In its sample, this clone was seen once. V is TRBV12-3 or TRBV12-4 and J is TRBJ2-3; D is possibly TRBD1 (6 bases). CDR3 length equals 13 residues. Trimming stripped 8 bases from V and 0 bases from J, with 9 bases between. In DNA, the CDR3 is TGTGCCAGCCGGGACACAAGCACAGATACGCAGTATTTT. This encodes CASRDTSTDTQYF.

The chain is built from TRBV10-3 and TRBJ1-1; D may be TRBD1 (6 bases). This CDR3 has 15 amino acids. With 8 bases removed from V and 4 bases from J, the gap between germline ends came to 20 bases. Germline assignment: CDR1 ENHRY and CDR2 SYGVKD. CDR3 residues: CAISLEGGRTTEAFF. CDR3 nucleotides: TGTGCCATCTCTCTGGAGGGGGGGCGGACCACTGAAGCTTTCTTT.

CDR3 in DNA: TGTGCCAGTACCATCGCCGCTATGAGGGGGAACACTGAAGCTTTCTTT. Its protein is CASTIAAMRGNTEAFF. The chain carries TRBV19 and TRBJ1-1; possible D gene TRBD1, 5 bases. The CDR3 spans 16 residues. V gave up 7 bases and J gave up 1 base, with 19 bases separating them. Germline values: CDR1 LNHDA, CDR2 SQIVND (reference sequence).

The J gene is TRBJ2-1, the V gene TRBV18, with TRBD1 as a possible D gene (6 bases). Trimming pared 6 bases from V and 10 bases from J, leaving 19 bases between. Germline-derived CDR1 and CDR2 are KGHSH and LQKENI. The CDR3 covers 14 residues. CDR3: CASSVQGSGPEQFF. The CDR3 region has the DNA TGTGCCAGCTCTGTCCAGGGGAGCGGCCCAGAGCAGTTCTTC.

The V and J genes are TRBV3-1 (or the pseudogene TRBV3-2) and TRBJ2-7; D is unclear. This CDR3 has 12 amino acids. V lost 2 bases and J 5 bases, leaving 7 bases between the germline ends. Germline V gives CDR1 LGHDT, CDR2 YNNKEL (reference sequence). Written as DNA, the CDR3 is TGTGCCAGCAGCCAACGCAGAAACGAGCAGTACTTC. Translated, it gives CASSQRRNEQYF.

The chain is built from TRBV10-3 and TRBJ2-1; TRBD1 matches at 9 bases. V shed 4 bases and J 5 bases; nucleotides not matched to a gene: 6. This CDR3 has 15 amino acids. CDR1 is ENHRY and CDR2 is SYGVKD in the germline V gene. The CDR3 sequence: CAISVLGQGDNEQFF. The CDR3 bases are TGTGCCATCAGTGTCCTGGGACAGGGCGACAATGAGCAGTTCTTC.

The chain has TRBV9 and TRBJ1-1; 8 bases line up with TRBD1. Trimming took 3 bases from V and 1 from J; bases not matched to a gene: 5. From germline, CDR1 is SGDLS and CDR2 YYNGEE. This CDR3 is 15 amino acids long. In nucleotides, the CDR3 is TGTGCCAGCAGCGCCAGACAGGGGACGAACACTGAAGCTTTCTTT. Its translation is CASSARQGTNTEAFF.

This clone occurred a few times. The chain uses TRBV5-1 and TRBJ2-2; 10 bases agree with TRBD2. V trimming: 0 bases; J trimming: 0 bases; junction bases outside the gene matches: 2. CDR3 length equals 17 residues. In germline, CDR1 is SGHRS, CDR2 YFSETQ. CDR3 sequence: CASSLGGLAANTGELFF. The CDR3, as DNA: TGCGCCAGCAGCTTGGGCGGACTAGCGGCGAACACCGGGGAGCTGTTTTTT. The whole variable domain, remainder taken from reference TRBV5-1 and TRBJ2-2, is KAGVTQTPRYLIKTRGQQVTLSCSPISGHRSVSWYQQTPGQGLQFLFEYFSETQRNKGNFPGRFSGRQFSNSRSEMNVSTLELGDSALYLCASSLGGLAANTGELFFGEGSRLTVL.

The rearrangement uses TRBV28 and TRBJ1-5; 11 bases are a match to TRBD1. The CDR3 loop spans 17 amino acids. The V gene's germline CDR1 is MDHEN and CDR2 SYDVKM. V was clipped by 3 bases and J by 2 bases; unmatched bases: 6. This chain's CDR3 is CASSFGTGGRRNQPQHF. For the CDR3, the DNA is TGTGCCAGCAGTTTTGGGACAGGGGGTAGGCGCAATCAGCCCCAGCATTTT.

The chain's CDR3 is CASSLGGQVSQPQHF. Here the CDR3 DNA reads TGCGCCAGCAGCTTGGGTGGACAGGTTTCTCAGCCCCAGCATTTT. The rearrangement joins TRBV5-1 to TRBJ1-5; the match to TRBD1 covers 7 bases. Germline V CDR1 and CDR2: SGHRS, YFSETQ. The CDR3 length is 15 residues. Trimming at V came to 0 bases and at J to 6 bases, leaving 6 bases not matched to a gene.

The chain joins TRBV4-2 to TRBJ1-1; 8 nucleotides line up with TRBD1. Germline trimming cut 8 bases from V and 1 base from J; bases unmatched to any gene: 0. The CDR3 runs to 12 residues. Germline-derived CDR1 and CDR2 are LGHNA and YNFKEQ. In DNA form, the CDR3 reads TGTGCCAGCGGGACAGGGAACACTGAAGCTTTCTTT. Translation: CASGTGNTEAFF.

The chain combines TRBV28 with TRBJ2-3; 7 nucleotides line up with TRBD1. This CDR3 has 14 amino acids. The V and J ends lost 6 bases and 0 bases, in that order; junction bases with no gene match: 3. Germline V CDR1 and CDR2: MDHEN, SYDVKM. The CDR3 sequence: CASRRGLSTDTQYF. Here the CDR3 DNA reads TGTGCCAGCAGGAGGGGGCTCAGCACAGATACGCAGTATTTT.

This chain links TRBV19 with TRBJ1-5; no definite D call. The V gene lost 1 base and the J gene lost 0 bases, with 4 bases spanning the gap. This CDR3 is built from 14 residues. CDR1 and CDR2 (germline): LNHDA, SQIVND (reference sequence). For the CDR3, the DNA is TGTGCCAGTAGTATAGCGGGTAGCAATCAGCCCCAGCATTTT. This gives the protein CASSIAGSNQPQHF.

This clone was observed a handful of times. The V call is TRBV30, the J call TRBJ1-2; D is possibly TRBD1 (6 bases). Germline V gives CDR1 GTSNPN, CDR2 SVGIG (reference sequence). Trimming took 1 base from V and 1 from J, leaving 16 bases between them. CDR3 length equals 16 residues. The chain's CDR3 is CAWSAGQLNFNYGYTF. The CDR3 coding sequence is TGTGCCTGGAGTGCCGGACAGCTCAATTTTAACTATGGCTACACCTTC.

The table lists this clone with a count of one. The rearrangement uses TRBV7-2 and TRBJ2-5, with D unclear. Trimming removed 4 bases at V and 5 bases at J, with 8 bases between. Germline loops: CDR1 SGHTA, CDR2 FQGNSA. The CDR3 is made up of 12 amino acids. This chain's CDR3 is CASSSSGETQYF. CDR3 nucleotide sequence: TGTGCCAGCAGCTCCTCCGGCGAGACCCAGTACTTC.

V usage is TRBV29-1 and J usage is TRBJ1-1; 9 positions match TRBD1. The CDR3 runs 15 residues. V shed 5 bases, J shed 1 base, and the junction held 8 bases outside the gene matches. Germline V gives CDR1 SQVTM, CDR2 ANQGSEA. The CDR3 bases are TGCAGCGTTACGGGTCGGGACAGGGCGAACACTGAAGCTTTCTTT. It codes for CSVTGRDRANTEAFF.

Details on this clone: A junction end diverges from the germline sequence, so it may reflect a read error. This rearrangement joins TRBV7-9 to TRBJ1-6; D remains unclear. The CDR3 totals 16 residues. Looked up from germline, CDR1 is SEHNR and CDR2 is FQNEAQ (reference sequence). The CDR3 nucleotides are TGTGCCAGCAGCTTAGGAGGAGCGCGCGATAATTCGCCCCTCCACTTT. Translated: CASSLGGARDNSPLHF.

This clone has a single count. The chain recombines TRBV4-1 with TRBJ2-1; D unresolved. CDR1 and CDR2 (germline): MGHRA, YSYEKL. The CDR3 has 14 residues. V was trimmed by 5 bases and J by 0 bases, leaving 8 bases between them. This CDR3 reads CASSDMNSYNEQFF. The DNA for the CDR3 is TGCGCCAGCAGCGACATGAACTCCTACAATGAGCAGTTCTTC.

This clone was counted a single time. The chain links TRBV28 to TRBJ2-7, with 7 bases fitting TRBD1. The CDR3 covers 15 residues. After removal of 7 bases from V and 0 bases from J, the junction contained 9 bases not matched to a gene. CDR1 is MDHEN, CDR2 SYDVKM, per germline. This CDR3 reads CASTPRGQDSYEQYF. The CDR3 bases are TGTGCCAGCACCCCTAGGGGGCAGGACTCCTACGAGCAGTACTTC.

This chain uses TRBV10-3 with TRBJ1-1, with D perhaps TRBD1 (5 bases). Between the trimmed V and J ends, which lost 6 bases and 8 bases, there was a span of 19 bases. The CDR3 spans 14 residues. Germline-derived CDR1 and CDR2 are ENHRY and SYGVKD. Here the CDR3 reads CAIRGRNRDSEAFF. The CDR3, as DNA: TGTGCCATCAGGGGGAGAAACCGGGACTCCGAAGCTTTCTTT.